One sample yielded the 14 T cell receptor beta chains listed below, sequenced in a study of T cell responses to AZD1222 COVID-19 vaccine. Sequenced by immunoSEQ multiplex PCR; TCRdb stores in-frame clones only, minus some. The table lists about 180,000 clones, 90% to 95% of them singletons. Sequences were derived from peripheral blood, sampled 28 days after the second AZD1222 dose. Receptors originate from an adult who received the AZD1222 COVID-19 vaccine.

The gene calls are TRBV12-5 and TRBJ1-1; 9 positions match TRBD1. CDR1 is LGHNT and CDR2 is FRNRAP in the germline V gene. The CDR3 is 14 amino acids. Trimming cost V 6 bases and J 5 bases; bases outside gene matches: 7. DNA of the CDR3: TGTGCTAGTGGGAGTAACAGGGGGCAAACTGAAGCTTTCTTT. Amino acid sequence: CASGSNRGQTEAFF.

V gene TRBV6-6 combines with J gene TRBJ2-2, with 7 bases matching TRBD2. Germline loops: CDR1 MNHNY, CDR2 SVGAGI (reference sequence). The trim removed 8 bases at V and 2 bases at J, leaving 8 bases unmatched. The CDR3 extends over 15 amino acids. The CDR3 region is CASWAQGLNTGELFF. The DNA for the CDR3 is TGTGCCAGCTGGGCTCAGGGACTAAACACCGGGGAGCTGTTTTTT.

This clone was seen just once. V is TRBV7-2 and J is TRBJ1-2; possible D gene TRBD1, 5 bases. Between the trimmed V and J ends, which lost 3 bases and 1 base, there was a span of 12 bases. The CDR3 spans 15 residues. The germline V gene encodes CDR1 SGHTA and CDR2 FQGNSA. Written as DNA, the CDR3 is TGTGCCAGCAGCTTGGGGGGAAGGTTTAACTATGGCTACACCTTC. Translation: CASSLGGRFNYGYTF.

This clone was observed a single time. V and J are TRBV5-6 and TRBJ1-2; no clear D. V lost 0 bases, J lost 8 bases, and 11 bases lay in between. The CDR3 has 13 residues. The germline V gene has CDR1 SGHDT and CDR2 YYEEEE. DNA for the CDR3: TGTGCCAGCAGCTTGGCCCATAAGGGAGGCTACACCTTC. As protein: CASSLAHKGGYTF.

This chain uses TRBV6-5 with TRBJ1-3; no firm D call. Per the germline V gene, CDR1 is MNHEY and CDR2 is SVGAGI. Trimming stripped 1 base from V and 0 bases from J, with 1 base between. The CDR3 is 13 amino acids. The CDR3, as DNA: TGTGCCAGCAGTTACTACTCTGGAAACACCATATATTTT. Protein sequence: CASSYYSGNTIYF.

This chain uses TRBV19 with TRBJ1-5; 10 positions match TRBD1. Germline trimming cut 8 bases from V and 1 base from J; bases unmatched to any gene: 5. The CDR3 length is 15 residues. From germline, CDR1 is LNHDA and CDR2 SQIVND (reference sequence). CDR3 coding DNA: TGTGCCAGTGCCCGGGACAGGGGAAGCAATCAGCCCCAGCATTTT. As protein: CASARDRGSNQPQHF.

The chain links TRBV10-3 to TRBJ1-5; 7 bases are a match to TRBD1. Germline lookup yields CDR1 ENHRY and CDR2 SYGVKD. V trimming: 4 bases; J trimming: 0 bases; junction bases outside the gene matches: 3. This CDR3 is built from 15 residues. The CDR3 protein is CAISGTGVSNQPQHF. The CDR3 DNA follows: TGTGCCATCAGTGGGACAGGTGTTAGCAATCAGCCCCAGCATTTT.

This clone was detected once. The chain is built from TRBV25-1 and TRBJ1-2; D not resolved. Germline loops: CDR1 MGHDK, CDR2 SYGVNS. The CDR3 has 11 residues. V lost 5 bases and J 4 bases, leaving 5 bases between the germline ends. The CDR3 reads CASSSAYGYTF. CDR3 DNA: TGTGCCAGCAGTTCGGCCTATGGCTACACCTTC.

Remarks on this clone: One end of the junction varies from germline; a read error may be responsible. J is TRBJ1-1 and V is TRBV18; D is ambiguous. This CDR3 has 14 residues. Germline CDR1 is KGHSH and CDR2 is LQKENI. This CDR3 is CASSPGRTNAEAFF. DNA of the CDR3: TGTGCCAGCTCACCTGGACGGACGAACGCTGAAGCTTTCTTT.

The chain carries TRBV4-1 and TRBJ2-5, with D possibly called TRBD1 or TRBD2 (6 bases each). V was cut by 0 bases and J by 5 bases, with 13 bases left in between. The germline V gene has CDR1 MGHRA and CDR2 YSYEKL. The CDR3 loop spans 15 amino acids. DNA for the CDR3: TGCGCCAGCAGCCAAGAAACCCCGGGGGCCGAGACCCAGTACTTC. Translating it yields CASSQETPGAETQYF.

This rearrangement joins TRBV6-5 to TRBJ1-1; D remains unclear. Germline V gene lookup returns CDR1 MNHEY and CDR2 SVGAGI. V lost 0 bases, J lost 5 bases, and 7 bases lay in between. CDR3 length: 13 amino acids. The CDR3 DNA reads as TGTGCCAGCAGTTACTCGAGGGCAACTGAAGCTTTCTTT. Translated: CASSYSRATEAFF.

V is TRBV19 and J is TRBJ2-1; 8 positions agree with TRBD1. Germline trimming cut 0 bases from V and 13 bases from J; bases unmatched to any gene: 14. The germline V gene has CDR1 LNHDA and CDR2 SQIVND (reference sequence). The CDR3 is made up of 16 amino acids. CDR3 bases: TGTGCCAGTAGTATAGATCGAGGGACAGGTCATGCTGAACAGTTCTTC. Protein: CASSIDRGTGHAEQFF. The whole variable domain, filled in from reference TRBV19 and TRBJ2-1, reads DGGITQSPKYLFRKEGQNVTLSCEQNLNHDAMYWYRQDPGQGLRLIYYSQIVNDFQKGDIAEGYSVSREKKESFPLTVTSAQKNPTAFYLCASSIDRGTGHAEQFFGPGTRLTVL.

This sequence joins TRBV6-5 and TRBJ2-7, with D perhaps matching TRBD1 or TRBD2 (5 bases each). The germline V and J ends were trimmed by 4 bases and 2 bases, with 12 bases remaining between them. CDR1 is MNHEY and CDR2 is SVGAGI in the germline V gene. The CDR3 runs 14 residues. CDR3 DNA: TGTGCCAGCAGTTTCGGGACGGTCCCCTACGAGCAGTACTTC. This encodes CASSFGTVPYEQYF.

This clone was recorded only once. The chain combines TRBV2 with TRBJ1-4, with no clear D. V was pared by 8 bases and J by 0 bases, with 19 bases between. Germline CDR1 and CDR2: SNHLY and FYNNEI. This CDR3 is 17 amino acids long. CDR3 residues: CASAARETHTTNEKLFF. CDR3 nucleotide sequence: TGTGCCAGCGCAGCGCGGGAGACTCATACAACTAATGAAAAACTGTTTTTT.